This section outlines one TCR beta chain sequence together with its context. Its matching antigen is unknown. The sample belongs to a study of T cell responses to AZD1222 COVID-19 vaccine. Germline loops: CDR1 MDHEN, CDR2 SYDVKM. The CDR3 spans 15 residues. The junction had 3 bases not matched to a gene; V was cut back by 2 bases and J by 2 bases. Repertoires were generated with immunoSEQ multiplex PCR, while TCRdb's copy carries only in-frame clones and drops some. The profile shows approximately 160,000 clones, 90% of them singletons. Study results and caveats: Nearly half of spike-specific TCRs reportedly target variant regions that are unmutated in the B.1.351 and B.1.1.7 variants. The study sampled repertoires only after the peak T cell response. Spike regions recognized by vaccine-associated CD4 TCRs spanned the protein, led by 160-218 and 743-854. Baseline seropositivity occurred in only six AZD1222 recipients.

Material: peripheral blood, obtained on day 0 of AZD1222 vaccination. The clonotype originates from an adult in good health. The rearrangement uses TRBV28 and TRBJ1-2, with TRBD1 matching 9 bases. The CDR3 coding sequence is TGTGCCAGCAGTTTAACAGGGACAGGGAACTATGGCTACACCTTC. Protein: CASSLTGTGNYGYTF.